This paragraph covers one T cell receptor beta chain sequence. Its antigen remains undetermined. The input lacks base qualities; no much larger clone sits a single base away. This record comes from a study of beta chain features in type 1 diabetes listed by TCRdb under 2018. Looking at the study overall: No differences in mean age, gender distribution, total cell number or subset yield were found between patients and healthy donors. A total of roughly 100 million sorted cells were examined across all samples, and the number of cells per subset was strongly correlated with RNA yield. In the study, TCRB repertoires of sorted circulating CD4+ T cell subsets from recently diagnosed type 1 diabetes patients were compared with those of matched healthy donors. Naive and central memory subsets were obtained from all 30 or so donors, but regulatory and stem cell-like memory subsets were isolated from only 8 patients and roughly 8 healthy donors.

The cysteine opens and the phenylalanine closes a CDR3 of 14 amino acids. The retained sequence is limited to the CDR3, 42 bases, with the frame set at the first base. The germline ends are 12 bases apart after V is trimmed by 5 bases and J by 2 bases. CDR1 and CDR2 were assigned from the germline V gene (reference sequence) as GTSNPN and SVGIG. The High Capacity cDNA Reverse Transcription Kit was used to reverse transcribe all of the isolated RNA, meaning that expressed TCRB transcripts were what got sequenced. Deep immunoSEQ sequencing was performed on naive, central memory and regulatory T cell samples, with an average of roughly 3.6 million total reads per sample. Sorted cells were lysed in RLT buffer and RNA was extracted with DNase-treated RNeasy Micro or Mini kits, depending on cell number. Each cell subset was processed separately to prevent cross-contamination, with patient and healthy donor samples processed together. The immunoSEQ multiplex PCR was used to amplify TCRB sequences from cDNA, yielding 87-bp fragments that span the CDR3 region. Sequencing of the amplicons was performed on the Illumina HiSeq platform. As for how the authors treated the data: PCR bias was computationally corrected using synthetic template baselines, reads within Hamming distance 2 were collapsed, and singletons that could not be merged were discarded. Reads were aligned against IMGT to assign V, D and J genes, CDR3 length and insertions or deletions at six rearrangement sites. Within each subset, clonotype counts were normalized to sorted cell number, after which true diversity and Gini coefficients were computed with the tcR R package. Repertoire sharing was quantified using the overlap coefficient calculated on TCRB nucleotide sequences. As a proxy for the pre-selection repertoire, out-of-frame TCRB sequences from naive cells were analyzed. As stored in TCRdb, this immuneACCESS dataset retains in-frame rearrangements with V and J assigned. A fraction of the clones does not appear; measured against another copy, unresolved V genes explain less than half of the discrepancy, and the remainder lacks a known reason. V and J calls and clone size come straight from that table; D and trimming were deduced from the DNA. This sample comprises 250,000 or so clones, about 63% of them detected only once. The leading ten clones occupy approximately 0.053% of the sample.

Broad study findings and their caveats: Because the HLA sub-analyses included only small numbers of individuals, any influence of HLA type on TCRB rearrangement was left unresolved. Shorter templates might have been favored by PCR, but patient and control samples were amplified and corrected together, so both groups would have been affected equally by any skew. The naive, central memory and regulatory TCRB repertoires appeared to resemble one another more closely among patients than among healthy donors. A moderate but significant shortening of TCRB CDR3 length was observed in type 1 diabetes patients in all four CD4+ subsets. Because cDNA was sequenced instead of genomic DNA, activated cells with high expression could be over-represented, although the groups did not differ in activation or CD3 levels. Fewer insertions and more nucleotide deletions at VDJ recombination sites were observed in patients with type 1 diabetes, implying thymic rearrangement abnormalities.

Each donor gave one peripheral blood draw, approximately 110 mL on average, collected into heparinised tubes. Naive, central memory, regulatory and stem cell-like memory CD4+ T cells were sorted on a BD FACSAria II using a panel including CD45RO, CCR7, CD25, CD127, CD95 and CD27. Purity was above 98% for every sorted population. PBMCs were isolated right away by Lymphoprep density gradient centrifugation and were stained directly, without culture. Samples were stained and sorted in pairs, with one healthy donor and one patient per experiment, so that batch effects were minimized. The origin of this receptor is a man aged 25-45 years in good health. The sequence is built from TRBV30 and TRBJ2-2; the D segment may tentatively be TRBD1 or TRBD2, each giving 6 matched bases. The sequencing sample was made of naive CD4+ T cells from blood. According to the study, the label for this sample's cell subset or site signals: true naive CD4+ T cells. The CDR3 region reads CAWGRTANTGELFF. The sequence in DNA is TGTGCCTGGGGGAGGACAGCCAACACCGGGGAGCTGTTTTTT. With the portions outside the CDR3 filled from the reference TRBV30 and TRBJ2-2 genes, the complete variable region becomes SQTIHQWPATLVQPVGSPLSLECTVEGTSNPNLYWYRQAAGRGLQLLFYSVGIGQISSEVPQNLSASRPQDRQFILSSKKLLLSDSGFYLCAWGRTANTGELFFGEGSRLTVL.